This TCR beta chain emerged from a study of T cells after somatic rescue of genetic block. Only in-frame clones appear in the TCRdb table, and some are missing; sequencing was by immunoSEQ multiplex PCR. The sample records 70,000 to 85,000 clones, under 95% being singletons. Trimming shortened V by 1 base and J by 3 bases, and 7 bases separated the two germline ends. The CDR3 is made up of 13 amino acids. CDR1 is KGHSH, CDR2 LQKENI, per germline. This chain uses TRBV18 with TRBJ2-7; D unresolved. The receptor was derived from a man younger than 40. Specimen: peripheral blood mononuclear cells (PBMCs). The CDR3 spells CASSPQEHYEQYF. DNA of the CDR3: TGTGCCAGCTCACCACAGGAGCACTACGAGCAGTACTTC.